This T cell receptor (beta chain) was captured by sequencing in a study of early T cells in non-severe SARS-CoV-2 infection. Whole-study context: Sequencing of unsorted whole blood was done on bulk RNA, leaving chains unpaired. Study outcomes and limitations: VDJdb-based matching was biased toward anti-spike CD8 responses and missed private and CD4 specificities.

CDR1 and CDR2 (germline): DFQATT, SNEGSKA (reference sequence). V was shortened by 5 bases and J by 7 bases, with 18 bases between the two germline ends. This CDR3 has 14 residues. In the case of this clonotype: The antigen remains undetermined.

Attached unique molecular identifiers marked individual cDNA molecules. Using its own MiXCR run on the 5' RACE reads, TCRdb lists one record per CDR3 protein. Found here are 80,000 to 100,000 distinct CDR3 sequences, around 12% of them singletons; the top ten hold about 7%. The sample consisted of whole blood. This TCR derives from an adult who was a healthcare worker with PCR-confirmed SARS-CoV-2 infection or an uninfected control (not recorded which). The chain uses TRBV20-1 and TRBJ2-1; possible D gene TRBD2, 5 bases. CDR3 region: CSAFHPGYGNEQFF. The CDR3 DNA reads TGCAGTGCTTTTCATCCGGGATACGGAAATGAGCAGTTCTTC.